The sequence of this TCR beta chain was determined in a study of shared clonotypes between healthy human individuals. General study findings and limits: The expectation was that sequencing depth would affect clonotype sharing among donors. Rarefaction indicated that sorted-subset sequencing remained incomplete although depth was large.

Every donor was a Caucasian adult from Nashville, Tennessee. Every subset had its genomic DNA shared out evenly among several immunoSEQ plates. TCRdb's copy holds only in-frame clones and misses some; the assay was immunoSEQ multiplex PCR. The sample consists of around 1 million clones, 60% to 85% of them appearing once. The CDR3 is 16 residues long. Germline V gives CDR1 SGHDT, CDR2 YYEEEE. Trimming left V 4 bases short and J 5 bases short, with 21 bases between. In its sample, this clone was seen a few times. Its target is not known. The clonotype comes from a man aged 18 to 30 in good health. The rearrangement links TRBV5-6 to TRBJ2-5, with D possibly TRBD2 on 6 matching bases. What was sequenced was memory CD4+ T cells sorted from blood. Subset indicated: CD45RA-negative fraction. Here the CDR3 DNA reads TGTGCCAGCAGCATGGGACTCGTTCGAAACGGGGAGACCCAGTACTTC. Amino acids: CASSMGLVRNGETQYF.